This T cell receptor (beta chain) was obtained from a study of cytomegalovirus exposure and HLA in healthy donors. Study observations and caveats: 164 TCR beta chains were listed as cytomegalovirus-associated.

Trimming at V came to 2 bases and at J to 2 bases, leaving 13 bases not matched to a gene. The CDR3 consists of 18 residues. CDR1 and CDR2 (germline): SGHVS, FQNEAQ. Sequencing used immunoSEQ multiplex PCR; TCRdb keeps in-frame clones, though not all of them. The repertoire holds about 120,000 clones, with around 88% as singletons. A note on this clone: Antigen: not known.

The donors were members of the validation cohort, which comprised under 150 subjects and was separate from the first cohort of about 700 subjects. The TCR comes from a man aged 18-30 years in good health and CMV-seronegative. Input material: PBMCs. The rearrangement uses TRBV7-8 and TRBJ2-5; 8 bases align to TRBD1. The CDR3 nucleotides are TGTGCCAGCAGCTTACTACCTCGCCGGGACAGGATACAAGAGACCCAGTACTTC. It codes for CASSLLPRRDRIQETQYF. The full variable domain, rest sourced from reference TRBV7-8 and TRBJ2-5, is GAGVSQSPRYKVAKRGQDVALRCDPISGHVSLFWYQQALGQGPEFLTYFQNEAQLDKSGLPSDRFFAERPEGSVSTLKIQRTQQEDSAVYLCASSLLPRRDRIQETQYFGPGTRLLVL.